Described below is a single T cell receptor (beta chain) sequence and its context. Its specificity is not known. This CDR3 contains 15 residues. The V end lost 5 bases, the J end lost 1 base, and 13 bases lay between the germline ends. Looked up from germline, CDR1 is MGHRA and CDR2 is YSYEKL. Using immunoSEQ multiplex PCR, the repertoire was profiled, and TCRdb retains in-frame clones only, with some absent. The table has some 150,000 clones, 75% to 90% seen once. The data were obtained in a study of T cell responses to AZD1222 COVID-19 vaccine. Study conclusions and caveats: The study found vaccine-associated CD4 TCRs spanning spike, dominant at 160-218 and 743-854. Close to half of spike-specific TCRs reportedly recognize unmutated variant regions. Donors were mostly white British, more females; clonal diversity possibly underestimated. Of the AZD1222 recipients, only six were seropositive at baseline.

The J gene is TRBJ2-3, the V gene TRBV4-1, with D perhaps TRBD2 (5 bases). Material: peripheral blood, obtained on day 0 of MenACWY control vaccination. This TCR was sampled from an adult in good health. CDR3: CASSTTMRGTDTQYF. The CDR3 DNA is TGCGCCAGCAGCACGACCATGAGGGGCACAGATACGCAGTATTTT.